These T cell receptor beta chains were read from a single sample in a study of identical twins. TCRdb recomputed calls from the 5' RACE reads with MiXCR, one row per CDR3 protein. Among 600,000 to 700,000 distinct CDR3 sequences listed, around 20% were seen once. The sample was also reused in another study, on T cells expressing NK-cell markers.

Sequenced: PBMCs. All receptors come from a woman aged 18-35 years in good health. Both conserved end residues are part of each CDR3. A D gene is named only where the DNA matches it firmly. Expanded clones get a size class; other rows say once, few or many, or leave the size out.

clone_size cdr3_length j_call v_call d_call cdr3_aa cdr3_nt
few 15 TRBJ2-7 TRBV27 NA CASRVRAGPGYEQYF TGTGCCAGCCGAGTCCGTGCCGGGCCTGGATACGAGCAGTACTTC
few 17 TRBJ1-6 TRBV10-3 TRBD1 CAISEFPTGVYNSPLHF TGTGCCATCAGTGAGTTCCCGACAGGGGTGTATAATTCACCCCTCCACTTT
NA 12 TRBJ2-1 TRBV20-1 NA CSASLGHNEQFF TGCAGTGCTAGTCTTGGCCACAATGAGCAGTTCTTC
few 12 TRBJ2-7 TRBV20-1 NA CSAHAGSYEQYF TGCAGTGCTCACGCGGGGTCCTACGAGCAGTACTTC
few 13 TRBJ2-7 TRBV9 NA CASGREPSYEQYF TGTGCCAGCGGCCGGGAACCCTCCTACGAGCAGTACTTC
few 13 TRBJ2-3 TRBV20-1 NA CSATGPGRDTQYF TGCAGTGCTACGGGACCTGGGAGAGATACGCAGTATTTT
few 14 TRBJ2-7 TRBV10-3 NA CAISGTGPPNGQYF TGTGCCATCAGTGGCACGGGACCCCCTAACGGGCAGTACTTC
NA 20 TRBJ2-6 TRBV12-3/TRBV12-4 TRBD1 CASSSDRGGLFISGANVLTF TGTGCCAGCAGTTCGGACAGGGGCGGCCTATTTATCTCTGGGGCCAACGTCCTGACTTTC
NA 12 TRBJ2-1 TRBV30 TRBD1 CAWSDRGDEQFF TGTGCCTGGAGTGACAGGGGGGATGAGCAGTTCTTC
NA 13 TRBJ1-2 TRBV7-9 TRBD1 CASSLVQGDGYTF TGTGCCAGCAGCTTAGTACAGGGGGATGGCTACACCTTC
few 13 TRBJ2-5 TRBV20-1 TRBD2 CSASIASGGTQYF TGCAGTGCTAGCATTGCTAGCGGCGGGACCCAGTACTTC
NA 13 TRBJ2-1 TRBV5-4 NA CASSSVGVNEQFF TGTGCCAGCAGCTCCGTAGGGGTGAATGAGCAGTTCTTC
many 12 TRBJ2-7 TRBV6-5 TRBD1 CAAKDRDYEQYF TGTGCTGCAAAGGACAGGGATTACGAGCAGTACTTC
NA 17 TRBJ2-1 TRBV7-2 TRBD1 CASSSTAGTGAYNEQFF TGTGCCAGCAGCTCTACCGCCGGGACAGGGGCCTACAATGAGCAGTTCTTC
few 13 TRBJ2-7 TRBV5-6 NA CASSLAGIGEQYF TGTGCCAGCAGCTTGGCTGGGATTGGCGAGCAGTACTTC
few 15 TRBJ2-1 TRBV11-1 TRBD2 CASSSSGGVYNEQFF TGTGCCAGCAGCTCAAGCGGGGGAGTATACAATGAGCAGTTCTTC
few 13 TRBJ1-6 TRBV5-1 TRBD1 CASSTGVDSPLHF TGCGCCAGCAGCACAGGGGTGGATTCACCCCTCCACTTT
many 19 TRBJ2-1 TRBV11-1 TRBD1 CASSPQMGQGLTSYNEQFF TGTGCCAGCAGCCCCCAGATGGGACAGGGCCTCACCTCCTACAATGAGCAGTTCTTC
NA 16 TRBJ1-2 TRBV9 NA CASSPRDVGLVYGYTF TGTGCCAGCAGCCCCCGAGATGTTGGGCTGGTCTATGGCTACACCTTC
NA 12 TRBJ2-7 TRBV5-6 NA CASSKRRYEQYF TGTGCCAGCAGCAAGAGGAGGTACGAGCAGTACTTC
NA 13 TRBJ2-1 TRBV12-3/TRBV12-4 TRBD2 CASTKTSANEQFF TGTGCCAGCACTAAGACTAGCGCCAATGAGCAGTTCTTC
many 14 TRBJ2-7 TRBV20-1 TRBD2 CSASPGTSIYEQYF TGCAGTGCTAGCCCGGGGACTAGTATCTACGAGCAGTACTTC
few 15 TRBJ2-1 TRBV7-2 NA CASSLGGTVPNEQFF TGTGCCAGCAGCTTAGGCGGGACAGTTCCCAATGAGCAGTTCTTC
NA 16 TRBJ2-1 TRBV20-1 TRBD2 CSARDPTSATPNEQFF TGCAGTGCTAGAGATCCGACTAGCGCTACCCCCAATGAGCAGTTCTTC
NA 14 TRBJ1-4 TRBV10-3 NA CAIRGRGTNEKLFF TGTGCCATCAGGGGCAGGGGAACTAATGAAAAACTGTTTTTT
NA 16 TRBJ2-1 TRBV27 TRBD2 CASSSPLAGDHNEQFF TGTGCCAGCAGTTCTCCACTAGCGGGAGACCACAATGAGCAGTTCTTC
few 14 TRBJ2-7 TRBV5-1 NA CASSWGRGGYEQYF TGCGCCAGCAGCTGGGGCAGGGGAGGCTACGAGCAGTACTTC
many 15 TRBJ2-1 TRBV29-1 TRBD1 CSVEPGTGAIGEQFF TGCAGCGTTGAACCCGGGACAGGAGCGATCGGGGAGCAGTTCTTC
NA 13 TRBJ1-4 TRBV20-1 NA CSARDISRAKLFF TGCAGTGCTAGGGACATCTCGCGAGCAAAACTGTTTTTT
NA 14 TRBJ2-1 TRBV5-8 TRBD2 CASSLSGGAREQFF TGTGCCAGCAGCCTGAGCGGGGGGGCCAGGGAGCAGTTCTTC
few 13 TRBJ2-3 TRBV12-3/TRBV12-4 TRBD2 CASLAGSTDTQYF TGTGCCAGCCTAGCGGGTAGCACAGATACGCAGTATTTT
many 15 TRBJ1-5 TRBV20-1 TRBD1 CSARGQGGWNQPQHF TGCAGTGCTAGGGGACAGGGAGGGTGGAACCAGCCCCAGCATTTT
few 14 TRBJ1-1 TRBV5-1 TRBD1 CASTQGAYNTEAFF TGCGCCAGCACACAGGGGGCCTACAACACTGAAGCTTTCTTT
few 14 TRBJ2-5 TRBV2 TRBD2 CASYATSGGETQYF TGTGCCAGCTATGCGACTAGCGGGGGAGAGACCCAGTACTTC
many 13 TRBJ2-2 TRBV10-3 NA CAISEDNTGELFF TGTGCCATCAGTGAGGACAACACCGGGGAGCTGTTTTTT
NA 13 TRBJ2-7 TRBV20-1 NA CSARAGHGYEQYF TGCAGTGCTAGAGCGGGACACGGGTACGAGCAGTACTTC
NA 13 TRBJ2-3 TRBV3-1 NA CASMEGTADTQYF TGTGCCAGCATGGAGGGGACGGCAGATACGCAGTATTTT
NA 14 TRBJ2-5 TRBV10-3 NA CAIRRTATQETQYF TGTGCCATCAGACGGACAGCCACACAAGAGACCCAGTACTTC
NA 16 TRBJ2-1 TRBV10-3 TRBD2 CAIRGTSGSSYNEQFF TGTGCCATCAGGGGGACTAGCGGGAGCTCCTACAATGAGCAGTTCTTC
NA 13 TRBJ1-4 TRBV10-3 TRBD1 CAISGQGTEKLFF TGTGCCATCAGTGGACAGGGGACGGAAAAACTGTTTTTT
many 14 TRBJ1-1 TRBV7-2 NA CASTIPWGDTEAFF TGTGCCAGCACCATACCCTGGGGGGACACTGAAGCTTTCTTT